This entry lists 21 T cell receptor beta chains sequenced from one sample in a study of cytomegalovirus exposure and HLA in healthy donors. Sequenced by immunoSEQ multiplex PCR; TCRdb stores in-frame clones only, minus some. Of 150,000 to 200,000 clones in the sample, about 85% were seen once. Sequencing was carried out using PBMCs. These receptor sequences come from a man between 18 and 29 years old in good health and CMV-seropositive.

Here the CDR3 reads CATSRDPGQGADTEAFF. The CDR3, as DNA: TGTGCCACCAGCAGAGACCCAGGACAGGGGGCCGACACTGAAGCTTTCTTT. V gene TRBV15 combines with J gene TRBJ1-1; 11 nucleotides match TRBD1. Germline V gene data show CDR1 as LNHNV and CDR2 as YYDKDF (reference sequence). The CDR3 totals 17 residues. Trimming took 0 bases from V and 3 from J; bases not matched to a gene: 6.

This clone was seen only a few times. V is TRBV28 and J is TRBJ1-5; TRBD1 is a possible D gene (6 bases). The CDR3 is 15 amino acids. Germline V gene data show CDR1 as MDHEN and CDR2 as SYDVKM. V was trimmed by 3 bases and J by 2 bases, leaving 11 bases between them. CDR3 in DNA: TGTGCCAGCAGTTTTGGGTACAGGGGCAATCAGCCCCAGCATTTT. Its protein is CASSFGYRGNQPQHF.

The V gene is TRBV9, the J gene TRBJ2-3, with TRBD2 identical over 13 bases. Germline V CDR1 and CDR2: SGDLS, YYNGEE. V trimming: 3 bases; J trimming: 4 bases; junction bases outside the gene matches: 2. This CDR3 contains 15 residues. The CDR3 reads CASSATSGGPDTQYF. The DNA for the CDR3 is TGTGCCAGCAGCGCGACTAGCGGGGGGCCAGATACGCAGTATTTT.

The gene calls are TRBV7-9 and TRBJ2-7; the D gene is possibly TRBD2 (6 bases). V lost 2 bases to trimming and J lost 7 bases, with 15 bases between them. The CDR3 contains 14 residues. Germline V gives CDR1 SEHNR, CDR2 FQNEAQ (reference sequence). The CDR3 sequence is CASSLQGGDREQYF. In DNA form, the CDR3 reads TGTGCCAGCAGCTTACAGGGAGGTGATCGGGAGCAGTACTTC.

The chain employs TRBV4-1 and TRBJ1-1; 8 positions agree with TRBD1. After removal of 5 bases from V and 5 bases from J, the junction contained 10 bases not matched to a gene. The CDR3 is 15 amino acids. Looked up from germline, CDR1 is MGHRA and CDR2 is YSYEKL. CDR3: CASSSRQGAQTEAFF. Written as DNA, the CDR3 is TGCGCCAGCAGCAGCCGCCAGGGGGCGCAAACTGAAGCTTTCTTT.

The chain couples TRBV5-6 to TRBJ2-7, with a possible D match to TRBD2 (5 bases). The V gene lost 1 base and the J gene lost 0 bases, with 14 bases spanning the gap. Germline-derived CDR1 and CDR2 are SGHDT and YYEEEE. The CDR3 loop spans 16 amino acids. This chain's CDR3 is CASSLPGVLYSYEQYF. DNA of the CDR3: TGTGCCAGCAGCTTGCCCGGGGTTCTATACTCCTACGAGCAGTACTTC.

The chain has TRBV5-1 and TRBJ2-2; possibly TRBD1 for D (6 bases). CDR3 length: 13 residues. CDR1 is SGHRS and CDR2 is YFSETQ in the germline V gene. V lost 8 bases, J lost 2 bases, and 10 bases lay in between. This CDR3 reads CASSGTNTGELFF. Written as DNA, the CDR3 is TGCGCCAGTTCCGGGACAAACACCGGGGAGCTGTTTTTT.

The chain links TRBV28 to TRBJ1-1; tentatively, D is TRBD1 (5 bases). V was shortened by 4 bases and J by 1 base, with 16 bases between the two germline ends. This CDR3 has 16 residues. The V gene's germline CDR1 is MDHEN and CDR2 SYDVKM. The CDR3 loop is CASSSMGLGGNTEAFF. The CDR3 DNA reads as TGTGCCAGCAGTTCCATGGGCTTGGGGGGGAACACTGAAGCTTTCTTT.

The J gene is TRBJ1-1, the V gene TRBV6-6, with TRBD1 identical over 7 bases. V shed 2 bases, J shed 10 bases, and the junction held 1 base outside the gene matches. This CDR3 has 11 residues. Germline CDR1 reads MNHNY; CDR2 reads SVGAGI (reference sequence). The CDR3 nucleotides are TGTGCCAGCAGTTACCAGGGGGTAGCTTTCTTT. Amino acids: CASSYQGVAFF.

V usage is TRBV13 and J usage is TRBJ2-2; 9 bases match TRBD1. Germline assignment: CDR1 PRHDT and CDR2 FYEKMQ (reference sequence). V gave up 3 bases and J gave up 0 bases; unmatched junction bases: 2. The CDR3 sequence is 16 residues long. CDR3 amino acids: CASSFRQGANTGELFF. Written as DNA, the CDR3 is TGTGCCAGCAGCTTCCGACAGGGGGCGAACACCGGGGAGCTGTTTTTT.

The CDR3 DNA is TGTGCCTGGAGTGCTTCCACACATGAAAAACTGTTTTTT. Encoded protein: CAWSASTHEKLFF. This chain connects TRBV30 to TRBJ1-4; the D is unclear. This CDR3 region has 13 residues. V lost 1 base to trimming and J lost 6 bases, with 9 bases between them. CDR1 is GTSNPN and CDR2 is SVGIG in the germline V gene (reference sequence).

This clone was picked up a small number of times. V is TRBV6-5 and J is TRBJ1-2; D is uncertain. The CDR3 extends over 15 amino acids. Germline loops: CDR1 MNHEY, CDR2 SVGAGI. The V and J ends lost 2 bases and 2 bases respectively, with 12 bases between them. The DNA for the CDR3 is TGTGCCAGCAGTTACGACCGAGGTACCAACTATGGCTACACCTTC. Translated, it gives CASSYDRGTNYGYTF.

Here the CDR3 reads CASSPGVDQPQHF. The CDR3 DNA follows: TGTGCCAGCTCGCCGGGAGTGGATCAGCCCCAGCATTTT. This chain joins TRBV18 and TRBJ1-5; D uncertain. Trimming shortened V by 6 bases and J by 5 bases, and 11 bases separated the two germline ends. The CDR3 sequence is 13 residues long. Germline CDR1 is KGHSH and CDR2 is LQKENI.

The CDR3 sequence is CASRGTGDSNQPQHF. CDR3 sequence (DNA): TGTGCCAGTAGGGGGACAGGGGACAGCAATCAGCCCCAGCATTTT. This chain connects TRBV19 to TRBJ1-5, with 10 bases matching TRBD1. V lost 6 bases and J lost 1; bases outside the gene matches: 3. Germline loops: CDR1 LNHDA, CDR2 SQIVND (reference sequence). This CDR3 spans 15 amino acids.

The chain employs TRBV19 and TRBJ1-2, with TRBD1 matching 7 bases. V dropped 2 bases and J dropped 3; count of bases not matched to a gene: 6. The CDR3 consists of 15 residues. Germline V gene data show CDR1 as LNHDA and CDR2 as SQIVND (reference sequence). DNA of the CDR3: TGTGCCAGTAGTATACTGGGACAGAGGGACTATGGCTACACCTTC. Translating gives CASSILGQRDYGYTF.

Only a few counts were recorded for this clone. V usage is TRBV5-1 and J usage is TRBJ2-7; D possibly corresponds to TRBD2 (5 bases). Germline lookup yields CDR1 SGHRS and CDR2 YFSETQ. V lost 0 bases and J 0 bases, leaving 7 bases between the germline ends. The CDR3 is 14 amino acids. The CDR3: CASSLDTSSYEQYF. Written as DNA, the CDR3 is TGCGCCAGCAGCTTGGACACTAGCTCCTACGAGCAGTACTTC.

The CDR3 sequence: CASGHPGGETQYF. Here the CDR3 DNA reads TGCGCCAGCGGCCACCCAGGAGGAGAGACCCAGTACTTC. The chain employs TRBV5-1 and TRBJ2-5; D may be TRBD2 (5 bases). Germline-derived CDR1 and CDR2 are SGHRS and YFSETQ. V was shortened by 7 bases and J by 4 bases, with 14 bases between the two germline ends. This CDR3 spans 13 amino acids. Full variable domain (missing parts from reference TRBV5-1 and TRBJ2-5): KAGVTQTPRYLIKTRGQQVTLSCSPISGHRSVSWYQQTPGQGLQFLFEYFSETQRNKGNFPGRFSGRQFSNSRSEMNVSTLELGDSALYLCASGHPGGETQYFGPGTRLLVL.

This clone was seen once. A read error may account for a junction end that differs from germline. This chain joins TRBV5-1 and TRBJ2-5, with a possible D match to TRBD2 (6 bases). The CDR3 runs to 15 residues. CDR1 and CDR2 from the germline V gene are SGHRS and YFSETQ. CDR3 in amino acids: CASTLGSGGEETQYF. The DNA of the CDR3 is TGCGCCAGCACCTTGGGTTCTGGAGGGGAAGAGACCCAGTACTTC.

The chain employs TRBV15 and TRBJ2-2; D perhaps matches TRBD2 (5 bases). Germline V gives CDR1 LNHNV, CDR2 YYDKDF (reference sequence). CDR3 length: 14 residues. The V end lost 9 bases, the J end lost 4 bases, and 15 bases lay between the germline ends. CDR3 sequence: CATRSLASTGELFF. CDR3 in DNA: TGTGCCACTAGGTCCCTAGCTTCCACCGGGGAGCTGTTTTTT.

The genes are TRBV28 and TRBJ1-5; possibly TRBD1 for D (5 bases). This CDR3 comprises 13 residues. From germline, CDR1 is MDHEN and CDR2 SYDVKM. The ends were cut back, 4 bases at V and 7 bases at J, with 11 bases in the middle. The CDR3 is CASSWGGMQPQHF. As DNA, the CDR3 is TGTGCCAGCAGTTGGGGGGGAATGCAGCCCCAGCATTTT.

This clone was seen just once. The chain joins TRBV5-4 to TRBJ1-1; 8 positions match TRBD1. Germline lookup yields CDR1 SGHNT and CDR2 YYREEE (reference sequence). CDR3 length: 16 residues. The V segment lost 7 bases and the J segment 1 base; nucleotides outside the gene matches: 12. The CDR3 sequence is CASDQGAGGSNTEAFF. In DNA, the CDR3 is TGTGCCAGCGACCAGGGGGCCGGAGGTTCGAACACTGAAGCTTTCTTT.